Each of the 19 T cell receptor beta chains below was sequenced from the same sample in a study of blood T cells in healthy people across ages. A J-beta primer mix and a sample-barcoded 5' primer were used in a second PCR of roughly 6 to 11 cycles. One entry per CDR3 protein, called by TCRdb with MiXCR from the 5' RACE reads. Counted here are roughly 1,500,000 distinct CDR3 sequences, around two fifths occurring once; the ten biggest clones make up 6.5% to 10%. Sequenced sample: blood. The receptors were gathered from a woman aged 18-29 years in good health.

The rearrangement uses TRBV19 and TRBJ2-4; possibly TRBD2 for D (6 bases). Per the germline V gene, CDR1 is LNHDA and CDR2 is SQIVND (reference sequence). V lost 3 bases, J lost 0 bases, and 12 bases lay in between. There are 16 residues in the CDR3. CDR3 nucleotide sequence: TGTGCCAGTAGTATCGCCGGGGGACGAGCCAAAAACATTCAGTACTTC. This sequence encodes CASSIAGGRAKNIQYF.

This clonotype showed up just a few times. The gene calls are TRBV15 and TRBJ2-5, with 9 nucleotides matching TRBD2. The CDR3 is made up of 16 amino acids. V dropped 4 bases and J dropped 2; count of bases not matched to a gene: 8. Germline-derived CDR1 and CDR2 are LNHNV and YYDKDF (reference sequence). The CDR3 sequence is CATSTRLAAPQETQYF. DNA of the CDR3: TGTGCCACCAGCACAAGACTAGCGGCCCCTCAAGAGACCCAGTACTTC.

The CDR3 nucleotides are TGCAGCTATCCCCCTCCTCCGGGACAGGGGAAATATGGCTACACCTTC. This gives the protein CSYPPPPGQGKYGYTF. The chain recombines TRBV20-1 with TRBJ1-2, with 10 bases identical to TRBD1. Germline V lookup: CDR1 DFQATT, CDR2 SNEGSKA (reference sequence). CDR3 size: 16 residues.

A note on this clonotype: The DNA is left out, because the CDR3 cannot be placed on it with certainty; the CDR3 is given as TCRdb lists it. The chain uses TRBV3-1 and TRBJ1-4; the table's D call, TRBD1, was not checked against the DNA. From germline, CDR1 is LGHDT and CDR2 YNNKEL (reference sequence). The CDR3 is 17 amino acids in total, end residues counted. The chain's CDR3 is CASSQANRLRAGFKLFF.

This chain's CDR3 is CATSRGNRGLGTEAFF. The DNA for the CDR3 is TGTGCCACCAGCAGAGGAAACAGGGGATTAGGCACTGAAGCTTTCTTT. V gene TRBV15 combines with J gene TRBJ1-1, with 7 bases lining up with TRBD1. The CDR3 spans 16 residues. Per the germline V gene, CDR1 is LNHNV and CDR2 is YYDKDF (reference sequence). V trimming: 1 base; J trimming: 4 bases; junction bases outside the gene matches: 9.

J is TRBJ2-7 and V is TRBV20-1; weak D call: TRBD1 (6 bases). V lost 0 bases and J lost 0, with 15 bases in between. The CDR3 is 16 amino acids. Germline values: CDR1 DFQATT, CDR2 SNEGSKA (reference sequence). As DNA, the CDR3 is TGCAGTGCTAGAGATAAGACAGGCCAAATCTCCTACGAGCAGTACTTC. The encoded protein is CSARDKTGQISYEQYF.

The CDR3 DNA follows: TGCAGTGCTTGCGACATCTACCTTGAAGCTTTCTTT. Translation gives CSACDIYLEAFF. This chain uses TRBV20-1 with TRBJ1-1; D is unresolved. Trimming cost V 5 bases and J 7 bases, with 14 bases left between them. In germline, CDR1 is DFQATT, CDR2 SNEGSKA (reference sequence). This CDR3 contains 12 residues.

This clonotype was seen only a few times. This chain uses TRBV6-2 or TRBV6-3 with TRBJ2-7; D unclear. Germline V gene sequence: CDR1 MNHEY, CDR2 SVGEGT. Between the trimmed V and J ends, which lost 2 bases and 1 base, there was a span of 9 bases. The CDR3 totals 14 residues. CDR3 residues: CASSYSWGSYEQYF. The CDR3 bases are TGTGCCAGCAGTTACAGCTGGGGTTCCTACGAGCAGTACTTC.

The V call is TRBV5-1, the J call TRBJ2-7; 10 nucleotides align to TRBD1. The V and J ends lost 3 bases and 7 bases, in that order; junction bases with no gene match: 7. From germline, CDR1 is SGHRS and CDR2 YFSETQ. The length of the CDR3 is 14 residues. The DNA of the CDR3 is TGCGCCAGCAGCTGGCGGACAGGGGGTGAAGAGCAGTACTTC. Translation: CASSWRTGGEEQYF.

There are a few counts of this clonotype. The rearrangement links TRBV6-2 or TRBV6-3 to TRBJ2-7; 12 nucleotides match TRBD2. Unmatched junction bases numbered 4, after V lost 5 bases and J lost 2 bases. The CDR3 sequence is 15 residues long. Germline CDR1 MNHEY, CDR2 SVGEGT. In nucleotides, the CDR3 is TGTGCCAGCAGTCGACTAGCGGGAGCCCCCTACGAGCAGTACTTC. It yields the protein CASSRLAGAPYEQYF.

This chain joins TRBV28 and TRBJ2-7; TRBD1 aligns across 7 bases. The V and J ends lost 7 bases and 7 bases, in that order; junction bases with no gene match: 13. Germline assignment: CDR1 MDHEN and CDR2 SYDVKM. The CDR3 extends over 14 amino acids. The CDR3 sequence: CASKGTEGYNEQYF. CDR3 sequence (DNA): TGTGCCAGCAAGGGGACAGAAGGGTACAATGAGCAGTACTTC.

The rearrangement joins TRBV9 to TRBJ1-2, with D hard to call. The CDR3 is 15 residues long. CDR1 SGDLS and CDR2 YYNGEE come from the germline V gene. The germline V and J ends were trimmed by 0 bases and 0 bases, with 9 bases remaining between them. Written as DNA, the CDR3 is TGTGCCAGCAGCGTAGAGGGAAAGACTAACTATGGCTACACCTTC. Amino acids: CASSVEGKTNYGYTF.

This clonotype was counted between two and nine times. The chain carries TRBV21-1 and TRBJ1-2; the table assigns TRBD1, which was not confirmed against the DNA. TRBV21-1 is flagged as a pseudogene. This CDR3 comprises 13 residues. CDR3 in amino acids: CASSMGTLNGYTF. CDR3 in DNA: TGTGCCAGCAGCATGGGGACGTTAAATGGCTACACCTTC.

This clonotype occurred a few times. The chain links TRBV3-1 to TRBJ1-6, with 7 bases matching TRBD1. CDR3 length equals 15 residues. Unmatched junction bases numbered 7, after V lost 6 bases and J lost 5 bases. CDR1 and CDR2 from the germline V gene are LGHDT and YNNKEL (reference sequence). CDR3 coding DNA: TGTGCCAGCAGGGGGTGGGACAGTGATAATTCACCCCTCCACTTT. Encoded protein: CASRGWDSDNSPLHF.

The chain has TRBV27 and TRBJ2-7, with 9 bases lining up with TRBD1. CDR3 length: 16 residues. V lost 4 bases and J lost 3; bases outside the gene matches: 10. The germline V gene encodes CDR1 MNHEY and CDR2 SMNVEV (reference sequence). The CDR3 sequence: CASSSILQGAGYEQYF. CDR3 coding DNA: TGTGCCAGCAGTTCAATCTTACAGGGGGCCGGCTACGAGCAGTACTTC.

V usage is TRBV20-1 and J usage is TRBJ2-5; D gene unclear. With 3 bases removed from V and 4 bases from J, the gap between germline ends came to 12 bases. Germline assignment: CDR1 DFQATT and CDR2 SNEGSKA (reference sequence). This CDR3 has 13 amino acids. The chain's CDR3 is CSASGLSLETQYF. The CDR3 DNA sequence: TGCAGTGCTAGTGGCCTCAGCCTAGAGACCCAGTACTTC.

This clonotype was detected a few times. The chain uses TRBV5-1 and TRBJ1-1, with 7 nucleotides matching TRBD1. Germline CDR1 and CDR2: SGHRS and YFSETQ. V trimming: 7 bases; J trimming: 1 base; junction bases outside the gene matches: 13. This CDR3 is 16 amino acids long. DNA of the CDR3: TGCGCCAGCGTTAACAGGGGCCCCCGGGGGAACACTGAAGCTTTCTTT. The encoded protein is CASVNRGPRGNTEAFF.

This clonotype occurred a few times. The chain recombines TRBV29-1 with TRBJ2-1; the D is unclear. The CDR3 has 12 amino acids. CDR1 and CDR2 from the germline V gene are SQVTM and ANQGSEA. V shed 0 bases and J shed 6 bases, with 6 bases lying between them. The CDR3 region has the DNA TGCAGCGTTGAAGAGAATAGCAATGAGCAGTTCTTC. Protein sequence: CSVEENSNEQFF.

The chain uses TRBV6-5 and TRBJ2-7, with 7 nucleotides matching TRBD2. CDR3 size: 16 residues. Germline trimming cut 0 bases from V and 0 bases from J; bases unmatched to any gene: 5. In germline, CDR1 is MNHEY, CDR2 SVGAGI. CDR3 sequence: CASSYSQLASSYEQYF. The CDR3 coding sequence is TGTGCCAGCAGTTACTCTCAACTAGCGAGCTCCTACGAGCAGTACTTC.